This T cell receptor (beta chain) was sequenced for a study of CD8 T cells in ankylosing spondylitis. Regarding this clonotype: Its target is not known.

MiXCR, applied by TCRdb to the 5' RACE reads, yields one record per CDR3 protein. The repertoire holds around 480,000 distinct CDR3 sequences, with about a sixth as singletons. Points from the study as a whole: The study looked at matched synovial fluid samples from ankylosing spondylitis patients. Disease-linked clones were reported to be significantly enriched there. A TCR beta motif of several highly homologous variants seemed to mark ankylosing spondylitis blood.

The origin of this receptor is a male donor with ankylosing spondylitis. The specimen sequenced was blood, either unsorted or a sorted T cell fraction (not recorded which).

In DNA, the CDR3 is TGTGCCAGCAGCCCGAGGGGGCAAGATAATTCACCCCTCCACTTT. Translation gives CASSPRGQDNSPLHF. This chain uses TRBV7-2 with TRBJ1-6; 7 positions agree with TRBD1. The V gene end was trimmed by 5 bases and the J gene end by 5 bases; junction bases not matched to a gene: 6. Germline V gene data show CDR1 as SGHTA and CDR2 as FQGNSA. The CDR3 contains 15 residues.